This paragraph reports one T cell receptor (beta chain). There are a few counts of this clonotype. Its antigen target is currently unknown. No clone much larger than this one lies a single base away; base qualities are absent. Receptor amplification or capture employed 5' RACE. For sequencing, a NextSeq 500 was employed. To correct for sequencing error and PCR bias, the TCR library protocol tagged individual cDNA molecules with unique molecular identifiers. Both TCR alpha and beta chains were sequenced, and tight co-correlation was observed between alpha and beta sequence abundances in each sample. Per the source publication's procedure: V gene, J gene and CDR3 annotation of TCR sequences was performed with Decombinator V4. Expanded TCRs were defined as changing significantly between any two time points under a Poisson model with p below 0.0001. TCR abundances were normalised to the total number of TCRs sequenced per sample and expressed as counts per million. TRAV1-2 paired with TRAJ12, TRAJ20 or TRAJ33 defined MAIT TCRs, while TRAV10 paired with TRAJ18 defined iNKT TCRs. VDJdb, accessed 1 November 2021, was searched for CMV, EBV and SARS-CoV-2 annotated TCRs, excluding TCRs annotated for multiple antigens. The public reads were reprocessed in TCRdb via fastp at Q25 and MiXCR, keeping in-frame beta chains. Each CDR3 protein gets just one entry, which takes the most common genes and DNA from the rows behind it. These V and J calls derive from TCRdb rather than the authors' analysis. This sample has some 81,000 distinct CDR3 sequences in its table, and around 8.7% of those were observed once. About 5.3% of the sample is in the top ten clones.

A case-control design nested within a healthcare worker cohort in London, UK, was used, with weekly nasopharyngeal swab PCR tests and blood sampling performed. Healthcare workers were enrolled in the week of the UK lockdown, from 23 to 31 March 2020, and were followed every week for up to roughly 16 weeks. Measured from the cysteine to the phenylalanine, the CDR3 is 15 residues long. The only DNA kept is the CDR3, 45 bases in frame from the first base. Trimming removed 0 bases from V and 6 bases from J, leaving 18 bases between the germline ends. CDR1 and CDR2 (SQVTM, ANQGSEA) derive from the germline V gene. This entry comes from a study of early T cells in non-severe SARS-CoV-2 infection (TCRdb year 2021). In terms of the full investigation: TCR sequencing used bulk RNA from unsorted whole blood, so alpha and beta chains could not be paired. General conclusions and limits of the study: VDJdb matching was skewed toward anti-spike CD8 responses and likely underestimated virus-specific expansions by missing private and CD4 specificities.

Recombination linked TRBV29-1 to TRBJ2-7, with the D segment possibly TRBD1 or TRBD2, each aligning over 5 bases. Sequencing was done on a sample of whole blood. This TCR derives from an adult who was a healthcare worker with PCR-confirmed SARS-CoV-2 infection or an uninfected control (not recorded which). DNA sequence: TGCAGCGTTGAAGATCTTTTTGGGGGTTTCCTCGAGCAGTACTTC. It is translated as CSVEDLFGGFLEQYF.